The 27 T cell receptor beta chains below come from one sample, sequenced in a study of T cell responses to AZD1222 COVID-19 vaccine. Profiling relied on immunoSEQ multiplex PCR, and the TCRdb table lists in-frame clones only, not all of them. Of 150,000 or so clones listed, approximately 93% are singletons. The sequences come from peripheral blood, collected on day 0 of AZD1222 vaccination. These receptors all stem from an adult in good health.

The J gene is TRBJ2-1, the V gene TRBV18; D is possibly TRBD1 (5 bases). V lost 3 bases and J lost 6, with 15 bases in between. Germline V gene sequence: CDR1 KGHSH, CDR2 LQKENI. The CDR3 loop spans 15 amino acids. CDR3 bases: TGTGCCAGCTCACCGGGCAGGGCTGGTGCCAATGAGCAGTTCTTC. As protein: CASSPGRAGANEQFF.

The V and J genes are TRBV3-1 (or the pseudogene TRBV3-2) and TRBJ2-2; 12 nucleotides match TRBD2. The CDR3 is 17 amino acids. V lost 3 bases, J lost 5 bases, and 7 bases stayed unmatched. Germline V gives CDR1 LGHDT, CDR2 YNNKEL (reference sequence). The CDR3 protein is CASSQVTSGRLTGELFF. Here the CDR3 DNA reads TGTGCCAGCAGCCAGGTGACTAGCGGGAGACTAACCGGGGAGCTGTTTTTT.

The chain carries TRBV14 and TRBJ2-7; tentative D call: TRBD1 (6 bases). This CDR3 comprises 12 residues. Per the germline V gene, CDR1 is SGHDN and CDR2 is FVKESK. Trimming shortened V by 3 bases and J by 6 bases, and 9 bases separated the two germline ends. The CDR3 here is CASSHPRGEQYF. The CDR3 region has the DNA TGTGCCAGCAGCCACCCCAGGGGCGAGCAGTACTTC.

The J gene is TRBJ1-1, the V gene TRBV28; possibly TRBD1 for D (6 bases). The CDR3 has 14 amino acids. Trimming left V 5 bases short and J 5 bases short, with 15 bases between. Germline assignment: CDR1 MDHEN and CDR2 SYDVKM. The CDR3 DNA reads TGTGCCAGCAGTGAGACAGGAGGGGGTACTGAAGCTTTCTTT. It codes for CASSETGGGTEAFF.

V and J are TRBV30 and TRBJ2-7, with D perhaps matching TRBD1 (6 bases). This CDR3 has 16 amino acids. The germline gives CDR1 GTSNPN, CDR2 SVGIG (reference sequence). V was pared by 0 bases and J by 0 bases, with 15 bases between. CDR3 DNA sequence: TGTGCCTGGAGTGTACCCGGACAGCCCGGCTCCTACGAGCAGTACTTC. This sequence encodes CAWSVPGQPGSYEQYF.

The chain is built from TRBV5-1 and TRBJ1-6; D perhaps matches TRBD1 (5 bases). V was trimmed by 0 bases and J by 8 bases, leaving 15 bases between them. This CDR3 spans 16 amino acids. CDR1 and CDR2 (germline): SGHRS, YFSETQ. The CDR3 spells CASSLAVGGKDSPLHF. CDR3 nucleotide sequence: TGCGCCAGCAGCTTGGCCGTCGGGGGAAAAGATTCACCCCTCCACTTT.

This clone was seen just once. This chain joins TRBV9 and TRBJ2-5; 7 bases align to TRBD1. This CDR3 has 15 residues. CDR1 SGDLS and CDR2 YYNGEE come from the germline V gene. Losses at the gene ends were 4 bases for V and 4 bases for J; bases not matched to a gene: 10. DNA for the CDR3: TGTGCCAGCAGCCCCCGGACAGGACGGGCAGAGACCCAGTACTTC. It is translated as CASSPRTGRAETQYF.

V and J are TRBV19 and TRBJ1-2; no definite D call. Germline V lookup: CDR1 LNHDA, CDR2 SQIVND (reference sequence). CDR3 size: 14 residues. Trimming shortened V by 4 bases and J by 4 bases, and 13 bases separated the two germline ends. The chain's CDR3 is CASSKGGSLYGYTF. DNA of the CDR3: TGTGCCAGTAGTAAGGGAGGGAGTCTCTATGGCTACACCTTC.

The genes are TRBV5-4 and TRBJ2-6, with a possible D match to TRBD1 (6 bases). There are 14 residues in the CDR3. Germline V gives CDR1 SGHNT, CDR2 YYREEE (reference sequence). The V gene lost 4 bases and the J gene lost 2 bases, with 7 bases spanning the gap. This CDR3 reads CASSPGAGANVLTF. The DNA of the CDR3 is TGTGCCAGCAGCCCAGGGGCTGGGGCCAACGTCCTGACTTTC.

Here the CDR3 DNA reads TGTGCCAGCAGGTTAGGGGTCGAGTTCACAGATACGCAGTATTTT. Amino acid sequence: CASRLGVEFTDTQYF. The chain recombines TRBV28 with TRBJ2-3; D is possibly TRBD1 (5 bases). The CDR3 extends over 15 amino acids. The germline V gene has CDR1 MDHEN and CDR2 SYDVKM. The V and J ends lost 6 bases and 2 bases respectively, with 15 bases between them.

This chain links TRBV6-5 with TRBJ1-2; D is unclear. Trimming removed 6 bases from V and 5 bases from J, with 10 bases in between. The germline V gene has CDR1 MNHEY and CDR2 SVGAGI. CDR3 length equals 12 residues. The CDR3 spells CASSARIYGYTF. CDR3 sequence (DNA): TGTGCCAGCAGCGCTAGAATATATGGCTACACCTTC.

V usage is TRBV10-2 and J usage is TRBJ2-1; tentatively, D is TRBD1 (6 bases). This CDR3 comprises 14 residues. Germline V CDR1 and CDR2: WSHSY, SAAADI. Deletions cut 8 bases from V and 6 bases from J, with 17 bases between. The CDR3 here is CASLAGEYRNEQFF. For the CDR3, the DNA is TGCGCCAGCCTCGCAGGGGAGTATCGCAATGAGCAGTTCTTC.

The chain employs TRBV29-1 and TRBJ2-1; 7 nucleotides agree with TRBD2. V lost 6 bases to trimming and J lost 4 bases; unmatched junction nucleotides: 12. The CDR3 has 15 residues. CDR1 is SQVTM, CDR2 ANQGSEA, per germline. The CDR3, as DNA: TGCAGCGTCCCACCGGGAGTGGGGGGGTACAATGAGCAGTTCTTC. This gives the protein CSVPPGVGGYNEQFF.

This clone turned up a few times. The J gene is TRBJ2-1, the V gene TRBV10-3; 10 bases are shared with TRBD2. Looked up from germline, CDR1 is ENHRY and CDR2 is SYGVKD. The CDR3 spans 15 residues. With 8 bases clipped from V and 6 bases from J, the junction kept 10 bases outside the gene matches. The CDR3 DNA follows: TGTGCCATCTCTTCGCTAGCGGGAGTGATCAATGAGCAGTTCTTC. Translating gives CAISSLAGVINEQFF.

J is TRBJ1-1 and V is TRBV20-1; D is possibly TRBD1 (6 bases). CDR1 and CDR2 from the germline V gene are DFQATT and SNEGSKA (reference sequence). Trimming removed 3 bases at V and 7 bases at J, with 9 bases between. This CDR3 has 11 residues. Written as DNA, the CDR3 is TGCAGTGCTAGGTTGGACAGTGAAGCTTTCTTT. Amino acid sequence: CSARLDSEAFF.

V is TRBV5-1 and J is TRBJ2-7; D unresolved. The CDR3 is 15 residues long. Germline assignment: CDR1 SGHRS and CDR2 YFSETQ. V lost 3 bases and J 0 bases, leaving 13 bases between the germline ends. The CDR3 spells CASSSYDGGSYEQYF. The CDR3 nucleotides are TGCGCCAGCAGCTCTTATGACGGTGGCTCCTACGAGCAGTACTTC.

The chain combines TRBV28 with TRBJ1-5; possible D gene TRBD1, 6 bases. Trimming cost V 4 bases and J 5 bases, with 12 bases left between them. The CDR3 covers 14 residues. The germline CDR1 and CDR2 sequences are MDHEN and SYDVKM. In DNA form, the CDR3 reads TGTGCCAGCAGTTCAATGACAGGAGATCAGCCCCAGCATTTT. It codes for CASSSMTGDQPQHF. Full variable domain (rest looked up from reference TRBV28 and TRBJ1-5): DVKVTQSSRYLVKRTGEKVFLECVQDMDHENMFWYRQDPGLGLRLIYFSYDVKMKEKGDIPEGYSVSREKKERFSLILESASTNQTSMYLCASSSMTGDQPQHFGDGTRLSIL.

The chain has TRBV27 and TRBJ1-2; 7 positions match TRBD1. Germline V gives CDR1 MNHEY, CDR2 SMNVEV (reference sequence). CDR3 size: 12 residues. With V trimmed by 8 bases and J by 4 bases, 4 bases remained unmatched. CDR3 loop: CASGGQFYGYTF. The CDR3 DNA follows: TGTGCCAGCGGGGGACAGTTCTATGGCTACACCTTC.

This chain joins TRBV7-2 and TRBJ2-2, with D perhaps TRBD1 (7 bases). V lost 5 bases and J 7 bases, leaving 14 bases between the germline ends. Germline values: CDR1 SGHTA, CDR2 FQGNSA. The CDR3 is made up of 14 amino acids. As DNA, the CDR3 is TGTGCCAGCAGCCCAGGGGGGTACGGCGGGGAGCTGTTTTTT. It is translated as CASSPGGYGGELFF. The complete variable domain, with remaining parts taken from reference TRBV7-2 and TRBJ2-2, reads GAGVSQSPSNKVTEKGKDVELRCDPISGHTALYWYRQSLGQGLEFLIYFQGNSAPDKSGLPSDRFSAERTGGSVSTLTIQRTQQEDSAVYLCASSPGGYGGELFFGEGSRLTVL.

The chain uses TRBV5-1 and TRBJ2-7, with D perhaps TRBD2 (6 bases). CDR3 length equals 15 residues. The V gene's germline CDR1 is SGHRS and CDR2 YFSETQ. Between the trimmed V and J ends, which lost 0 bases and 4 bases, there was a span of 14 bases. CDR3 region: CASSLGPGTWYEQYF. CDR3 DNA: TGCGCCAGCAGCTTGGGGCCAGGGACTTGGTACGAGCAGTACTTC.

V gene TRBV6-5 combines with J gene TRBJ1-2, with a weak D call TRBD1 (5 bases). In germline, CDR1 is MNHEY, CDR2 SVGAGI. The CDR3 covers 14 residues. V lost 6 bases to trimming and J lost 9 bases, with 20 bases between them. The CDR3, as DNA: TGTGCCAGCAGCGGTTCGGGGGACTCTATGCGCTACACCTTC. Its translation is CASSGSGDSMRYTF.

This sequence joins TRBV6-5 and TRBJ1-6; D perhaps matches TRBD1 (5 bases). Germline V lookup: CDR1 MNHEY, CDR2 SVGAGI. V shed 2 bases and J shed 9 bases, with 14 bases lying between them. The CDR3 consists of 15 residues. Here the CDR3 reads CASSYSQGGGSPLHF. Here the CDR3 DNA reads TGTGCCAGCAGTTACAGCCAGGGTGGTGGTTCACCCCTCCACTTT.

The chain recombines TRBV6-1 with TRBJ2-1; 10 bases line up with TRBD2. CDR3 size: 16 residues. V dropped 4 bases and J dropped 4; count of bases not matched to a gene: 7. Germline CDR1 reads MNHNS; CDR2 reads SASEGT. The CDR3 sequence: CASSALLAGEYNEQFF. Here the CDR3 DNA reads TGTGCCAGCAGTGCCCTTCTAGCGGGAGAATACAATGAGCAGTTCTTC.

The chain has TRBV12-3 or TRBV12-4 and TRBJ2-1; D is uncertain. This CDR3 has 12 residues. The V and J ends lost 2 bases and 6 bases respectively, with 5 bases between them. CDR3 protein: CASSLRLNEQFF. The CDR3 DNA follows: TGTGCCAGCAGTTTAAGGCTCAATGAGCAGTTCTTC.

The genes are TRBV18 and TRBJ2-2; 8 bases map to TRBD2. Trimming took 3 bases from V and 6 from J; bases not matched to a gene: 9. This CDR3 is built from 16 residues. Germline V CDR1 and CDR2: KGHSH, LQKENI. The CDR3 DNA sequence: TGTGCCAGCTCACCGAAGGGACTAGAGGGGGCCGGGGAGCTGTTTTTT. Encoded protein: CASSPKGLEGAGELFF.

The gene calls are TRBV5-1 and TRBJ2-2, with TRBD2 matching over 7 bases. CDR3 length equals 16 residues. Per germline, CDR1 SGHRS and CDR2 YFSETQ. V lost 3 bases, J lost 7 bases, and 12 bases stayed unmatched. The CDR3 coding sequence is TGCGCCAGCAGCTCGCGTTCGGGACTAATTAGCGGGGAGCTGTTTTTT. Protein sequence: CASSSRSGLISGELFF.

The CDR3 region is CASRRQTAYEQYF. CDR3 DNA: TGTGCCAGCAGAAGACAGACCGCCTACGAGCAGTACTTC. The chain links TRBV2 to TRBJ2-7; D possibly corresponds to TRBD1 (5 bases). V gave up 6 bases and J gave up 2 bases, with 11 bases separating them. Germline CDR1 reads SNHLY; CDR2 reads FYNNEI. The CDR3 has 13 amino acids. The variable domain in full, with the rest retrieved from reference TRBV2 and TRBJ2-7, is EPEVTQTPSHQVTQMGQEVILRCVPISNHLYFYWYRQILGQKVEFLVSFYNNEISEKSEIFDDQFSVERPDGSNFTLKIRSTKLEDSAMYFCASRRQTAYEQYFGPGTRLTVT.